Listed below are T cell receptor beta chains from one sample, sequenced in a study of T-cell reconstitution after alpha-beta-depleted transplantation in children. TCRdb reprocessed the PCR reads with MiXCR, giving one entry per CDR3 protein. The sample gives roughly 300,000 distinct CDR3 sequences, around 10% of which show up once; around 2.3% is in the top ten. Specimen: PBMCs from the stem cell graft donor, collected from the stem cell graft. The receptors derive from a human donor who donated a stem cell graft to a child with acute lymphoblastic leukemia. The CDR3 runs from the conserved cysteine through the conserved F or W. The D gene is left open where the match is weak. Size is stated for part of the rows, as once, few or many counts, or as a class when the clone is expanded.

V	length	J	D	size	DNA	CDR3
TRBV5-6	15	TRBJ2-1	TRBD2	few	TGTGCCAGCAGACCGACTAGCGGGACCTACAATGAGCAGTTCTTC	CASRPTSGTYNEQFF
TRBV5-1	14	TRBJ2-2	TRBD1	many	TGCGCCAGCAGCCCCAGACAGGGGGCGGGGGAGCTGTTTTTT	CASSPRQGAGELFF
TRBV28	13	TRBJ2-3	-	many	TGTGCCACTACGGACAGAAGCACAGATACGCAGTATTTT	CATTDRSTDTQYF
TRBV7-6	11	TRBJ2-5	-	few	TGTGCCAGCAGCTTAGAATGGACCCAGTACTTC	CASSLEWTQYF
TRBV28	13	TRBJ1-3	-	-	TGTGCCAGCATTGAGAATTCTGGAAACACCATATATTTT	CASIENSGNTIYF
TRBV6-5	16	TRBJ2-1	TRBD2	few	TGTGCCAGCAGTTACTGGGAAATAAGCGGGGAAAATGAGCAGTTCTTC	CASSYWEISGENEQFF
TRBV12-3/TRBV12-4	13	TRBJ2-5	-	few	TGTGCCAGCAGTTTCCGCCAGTTGGAGACCCAGTACTTC	CASSFRQLETQYF
TRBV5-4	16	TRBJ2-1	-	few	TGTGCCAGCAACTCCCCAGGGGCGGACACCTACAATGAGCAGTTCTTC	CASNSPGADTYNEQFF
TRBV5-6	14	TRBJ1-1	TRBD1	-	TGTGCCAGCGGAAGGACAGGCTTGAACACTGAAGCTTTCTTT	CASGRTGLNTEAFF
TRBV2	14	TRBJ1-1	TRBD1	-	TGTGCCAGCAGTGCAAACAGGGGTAACACTGAAGCTTTCTTT	CASSANRGNTEAFF
TRBV5-6	15	TRBJ2-3	TRBD2	-	TGTGCCAGCAGCCCGCCAGCGGGAGCGGGAGATACGCAGTATTTT	CASSPPAGAGDTQYF
TRBV3-1	14	TRBJ2-2	-	many	TGTGCCAGCAGCCAAGGGGGGTACACCGGGGAGCTGTTTTTT	CASSQGGYTGELFF
TRBV7-9	14	TRBJ2-7	-	few	TGTGCCAGCAGCCCAGAATCTCGAAGCCACGAGCAGTACTTC	CASSPESRSHEQYF
TRBV5-1	19	TRBJ2-3	-	few	TGCGCCAGCAGCTTGGGAGAGGGTGGTGGCGGCCGTAGCACAGATACGCAGTATTTT	CASSLGEGGGGRSTDTQYF
TRBV20-1	12	TRBJ1-1	TRBD1	-	TGCAGTGCTATGGCAGGGGGCGAGATAGCTTTCTTT	CSAMAGGEIAFF
TRBV7-2	17	TRBJ2-2	-	-	TGTGCCAGCAGCATTCACTCACGGGGCGCGGACACCGGGGAGCTGTTTTTT	CASSIHSRGADTGELFF
TRBV7-8	18	TRBJ1-5	-	-	TGTGCCAGCAGCTTAGTTCGATTTTTAGGACAGTCCAATCAGCCCCAGCATTTT	CASSLVRFLGQSNQPQHF
TRBV28	18	TRBJ2-7	-	-	TGTGCCAGCAGTTTATGGACGATCCGGGACGCTAGCTCCTACGAGCAGTACTTC	CASSLWTIRDASSYEQYF
TRBV7-8	17	TRBJ1-2	TRBD1	-	TGTGCCAGCAGCTTCGGCAGGGGGCGTTTGTCTAACTATGGCTACACCTTC	CASSFGRGRLSNYGYTF
TRBV9	14	TRBJ2-5	-	few	TGTGCCAGCAGCGTAGGGCAGGGGGGAGAGACCCAGTACTTC	CASSVGQGGETQYF
TRBV12-3/TRBV12-4	20	TRBJ2-3	TRBD2	-	TGTGCCAGCAGTCAAAAACCCTGGACTAGCGGGACTACTAGCACAGATACGCAGTATTTT	CASSQKPWTSGTTSTDTQYF
TRBV6-6	13	TRBJ2-2	-	many	TGTGCCAGCAACAGGGTGGACACCGGGGAGCTGTTTTTT	CASNRVDTGELFF
TRBV7-7	17	TRBJ2-5	TRBD2	few	TGTGCTAGCAGCAGCTCAATAGCGGGGGAGGCCCAAGAGACCCAGTACTTC	CASSSSIAGEAQETQYF
TRBV2	18	TRBJ1-4	TRBD1	-	TGTGCCAGCAGTGAAGACGTTGGGACAGGGACGCGGATTGAAAAACTGTTTTTT	CASSEDVGTGTRIEKLFF
TRBV7-8	18	TRBJ2-1	TRBD2	-	TGTGCCAGCAGCTTAGATTTGGGACTAGCGGGAGATTTCAATGAGCAGTTCTTC	CASSLDLGLAGDFNEQFF
TRBV5-1	16	TRBJ1-2	TRBD1	-	TGCGCCAGCAGCTCGGGACAGGGCTTGAACGACTATGGCTACACCTTC	CASSSGQGLNDYGYTF
TRBV6-4	15	TRBJ2-2	TRBD2	-	TGTGCCAGCAGTGACTCGGGCGGGAGCACCGGGGAGCTGTTTTTT	CASSDSGGSTGELFF
TRBV7-9	16	TRBJ2-1	-	-	TGTGCCAGCAGCGCATCAGAAACTAGCTCCTACAATGAGCAGTTCTTC	CASSASETSSYNEQFF
TRBV27	16	TRBJ2-1	TRBD2	-	TGTGCCACTCGGGCCTCCAGACTAGCGGAGGGGAATGAGCAGTTCTTC	CATRASRLAEGNEQFF
TRBV27	15	TRBJ1-2	TRBD1	few	TGTGCCAGCAGGCGTGCGGCAGGGGGCGGCTATGGCTACACCTTC	CASRRAAGGGYGYTF
TRBV4-3	13	TRBJ2-4	-	-	TGCGCCAGCAAAGGGGCCGGGGAGGACATTCAGTACTTC	CASKGAGEDIQYF
TRBV7-2	12	TRBJ2-1	-	-	TGTGCCACCAGGGAAACCTACAATGAGCAGTTCTTC	CATRETYNEQFF
TRBV20-1	17	TRBJ2-3	-	-	TGCAGTGCTAGAGAGTCCCGGGCTAGCGCACCCACAGATACGCAGTATTTT	CSARESRASAPTDTQYF
TRBV7-8	16	TRBJ1-5	-	-	TGTGCCAGCAGCGCCCAGGGTGCCGTTAGGTTTCAGCCCCAGCATTTT	CASSAQGAVRFQPQHF
TRBV10-3	13	TRBJ1-2	TRBD1	-	TGTGCCATCAGTAGGGACAGGGACAATGGCTACACCTTC	CAISRDRDNGYTF
TRBV6-2/TRBV6-3	14	TRBJ2-7	-	many	TGTGCCTGCTTCCGAGCATCGAACCCCTACGAGCAGTACTTC	CACFRASNPYEQYF
TRBV27	16	TRBJ2-7	-	-	TGTGCCAGCAGTCCCCGTAGGGGGGCGGTGGTCTACGAGCAGTACTTC	CASSPRRGAVVYEQYF
TRBV7-9	17	TRBJ2-7	-	few	TGTGCCAGCAGCTTAGTACTACTCACAGGGACTTCCTACGAGCAGTACTTC	CASSLVLLTGTSYEQYF
TRBV3-1	17	TRBJ1-1	-	few	TGTGCCAGCAGCCAAGATTGGGTTGTTAAGGGAGACACTGAAGCTTTCTTT	CASSQDWVVKGDTEAFF
TRBV7-9	15	TRBJ2-7	TRBD1	few	TGTGCCAGCGGGGTGTGGGGACAGAAGAGATACGAGCAGTACTTC	CASGVWGQKRYEQYF
TRBV20-1	13	TRBJ2-5	TRBD2	few	TGCAGTGCTAGACCCGGGAGGGTCGGAGACCAGTACTTC	CSARPGRVGDQYF
TRBV6-1	17	TRBJ2-3	TRBD2	-	TGTGCCAGCAGAGGGACTAGCGGGGTCCTCAATCTCCTCCTCCTGCATTTT	CASRGTSGVLNLLLLHF
TRBV9	15	TRBJ1-5	TRBD1	-	TGTGCCAGCAGCGTATCCACAGGGGGCAATCAGCCCCAGCATTTT	CASSVSTGGNQPQHF
TRBV29-1	13	TRBJ2-5	TRBD2	many	TGCAGCGTTCTCGGGAGGGCCGTGGAGACCCAGTACTTC	CSVLGRAVETQYF